A single sample gave rise to the 5 T cell receptor beta chains below, sequenced in a study of CD8 T cells in ankylosing spondylitis. A single record per CDR3 protein comes from TCRdb applying MiXCR to the 5' RACE reads. The profile shows some 270,000 distinct CDR3 sequences, over 30% of them singletons. What was sequenced was blood, either unsorted or a sorted T cell fraction (not recorded which). These TCRs come from a male donor with ankylosing spondylitis or in good health (not recorded which).

The genes are TRBV20-1 and TRBJ2-7; D not resolved. Trimming left V 3 bases short and J 6 bases short, with 12 bases between. Per germline, CDR1 DFQATT and CDR2 SNEGSKA (reference sequence). This CDR3 contains 12 residues. CDR3 sequence (DNA): TGCAGTGCTAGTCGGACGGGCGGCGAGCAGTACTTC. This encodes CSASRTGGEQYF.

This clonotype was counted a few times. This rearrangement joins TRBV20-1 to TRBJ2-1; D not certain. The length of the CDR3 is 13 residues. Trimming left V 6 bases short and J 6 bases short, with 15 bases between. From germline, CDR1 is DFQATT and CDR2 SNEGSKA (reference sequence). The CDR3 sequence: CSAPLGFVNEQFF. CDR3 coding DNA: TGCAGTGCACCGCTAGGCTTTGTCAATGAGCAGTTCTTC.

This clonotype appeared a single time. This rearrangement joins TRBV6-1 to TRBJ2-7; 7 positions agree with TRBD2. In germline, CDR1 is MNHNS, CDR2 SASEGT. Trimming removed 2 bases from V and 4 bases from J; junction bases left unmatched: 8. The CDR3 is 15 amino acids. The CDR3 coding sequence is TGTGCCAGCAGTGAATCCAGGGAGGGAAAATACGAGCAGTACTTC. Its translation: CASSESREGKYEQYF.

In its sample, this clonotype was seen once. This chain uses TRBV5-1 with TRBJ1-5; D gene unclear. Trimming shortened V by 1 base and J by 0 bases, and 8 bases separated the two germline ends. The CDR3 has 15 amino acids. Germline lookup yields CDR1 SGHRS and CDR2 YFSETQ. The CDR3 DNA follows: TGCGCCAGCAGCTTGTCTGGGGATAGCAATCAGCCCCAGCATTTT. Translated, it gives CASSLSGDSNQPQHF.

The rearrangement uses TRBV28 and TRBJ2-7; the match to TRBD2 covers 9 bases. Losses at the gene ends were 2 bases for V and 7 bases for J; bases not matched to a gene: 3. Germline V gene sequence: CDR1 MDHEN, CDR2 SYDVKM. CDR3 length: 13 amino acids. The CDR3 region is CASSLRLAGEQYF. The CDR3 DNA is TGTGCCAGCAGTTTACGCCTAGCGGGGGAGCAGTACTTC.